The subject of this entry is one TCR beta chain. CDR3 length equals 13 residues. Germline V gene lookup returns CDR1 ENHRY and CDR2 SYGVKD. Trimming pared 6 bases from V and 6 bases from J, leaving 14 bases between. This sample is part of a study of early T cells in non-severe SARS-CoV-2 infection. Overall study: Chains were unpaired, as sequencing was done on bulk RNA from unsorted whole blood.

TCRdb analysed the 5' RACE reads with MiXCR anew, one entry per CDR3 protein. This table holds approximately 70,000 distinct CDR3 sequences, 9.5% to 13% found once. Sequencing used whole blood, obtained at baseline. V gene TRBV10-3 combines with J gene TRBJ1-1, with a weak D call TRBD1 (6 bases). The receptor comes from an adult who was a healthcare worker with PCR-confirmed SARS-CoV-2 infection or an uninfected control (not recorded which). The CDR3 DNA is TGTGCCATCAGCTTCGAGGGGGGCCCTGAAGCTTTCTTT. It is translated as CAISFEGGPEAFF.